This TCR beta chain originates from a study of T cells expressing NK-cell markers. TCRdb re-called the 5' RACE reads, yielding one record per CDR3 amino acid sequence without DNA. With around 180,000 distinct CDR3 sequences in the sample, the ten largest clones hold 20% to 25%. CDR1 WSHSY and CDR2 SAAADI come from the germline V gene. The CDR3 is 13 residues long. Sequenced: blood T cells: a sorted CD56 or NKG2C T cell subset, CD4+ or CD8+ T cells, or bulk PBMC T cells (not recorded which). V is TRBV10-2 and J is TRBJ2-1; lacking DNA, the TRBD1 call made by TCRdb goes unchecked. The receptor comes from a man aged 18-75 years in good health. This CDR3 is CAIGGGLNNEQFF.